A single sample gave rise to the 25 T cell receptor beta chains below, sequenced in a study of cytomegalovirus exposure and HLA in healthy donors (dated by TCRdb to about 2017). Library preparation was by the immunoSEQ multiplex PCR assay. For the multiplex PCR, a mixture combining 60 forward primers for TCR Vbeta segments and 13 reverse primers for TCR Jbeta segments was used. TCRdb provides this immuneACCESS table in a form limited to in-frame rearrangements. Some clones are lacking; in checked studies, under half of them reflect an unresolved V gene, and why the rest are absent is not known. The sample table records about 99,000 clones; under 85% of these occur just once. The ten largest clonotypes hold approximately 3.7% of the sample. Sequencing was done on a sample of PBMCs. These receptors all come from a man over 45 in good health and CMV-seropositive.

The CDR3 is CASSLLGRLRTDTQYF. The CDR3 coding sequence is TGTGCCAGCAGTTTATTAGGCAGGCTCCGCACAGATACGCAGTATTTT. The gene calls are TRBV28 and TRBJ2-3; no reliable D call. The ends were cut back, 1 base at V and 1 base at J, with 12 bases in the middle. Germline V CDR1 and CDR2: MDHEN, SYDVKM. CDR3 size: 16 residues. Variable domain in full (rest from reference TRBV28 and TRBJ2-3): DVKVTQSSRYLVKRTGEKVFLECVQDMDHENMFWYRQDPGLGLRLIYFSYDVKMKEKGDIPEGYSVSREKKERFSLILESASTNQTSMYLCASSLLGRLRTDTQYFGPGTRLTVL.

The CDR3 region has the DNA TGTGCCAGCAGAGAAAATACTCTCAATGAAAAACTGTTTTTT. Protein: CASRENTLNEKLFF. The chain joins TRBV7-2 to TRBJ1-4; D not certain. Germline V gene lookup returns CDR1 SGHTA and CDR2 FQGNSA. The CDR3 is made up of 14 amino acids. Trimming shortened V by 6 bases and J by 5 bases, and 13 bases separated the two germline ends.

In DNA, the CDR3 is TGTGCCAGCAACCCCAAAGCGGGAGATTTAGGCAATGAGCAGTTCTTC. Translating it yields CASNPKAGDLGNEQFF. This rearrangement joins TRBV11-2 to TRBJ2-1, with 8 nucleotides matching TRBD2. V dropped 7 bases and J dropped 6; count of bases not matched to a gene: 14. CDR3 size: 16 residues. CDR1 and CDR2 from the germline V gene are SGHAT and FQNNGV.

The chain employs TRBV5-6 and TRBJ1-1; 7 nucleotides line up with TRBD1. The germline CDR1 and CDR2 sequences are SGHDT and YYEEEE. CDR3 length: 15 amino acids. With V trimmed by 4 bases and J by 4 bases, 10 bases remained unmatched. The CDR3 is CASSGVLGQRTEAFF. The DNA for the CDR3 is TGTGCCAGCAGCGGGGTTTTGGGACAGCGCACTGAAGCTTTCTTT.

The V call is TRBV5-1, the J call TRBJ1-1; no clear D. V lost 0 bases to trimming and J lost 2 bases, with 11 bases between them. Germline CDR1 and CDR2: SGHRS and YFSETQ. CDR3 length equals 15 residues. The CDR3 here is CASSLVGARNTEAFF. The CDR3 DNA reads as TGCGCCAGCAGCTTGGTGGGAGCTCGAAACACTGAAGCTTTCTTT.

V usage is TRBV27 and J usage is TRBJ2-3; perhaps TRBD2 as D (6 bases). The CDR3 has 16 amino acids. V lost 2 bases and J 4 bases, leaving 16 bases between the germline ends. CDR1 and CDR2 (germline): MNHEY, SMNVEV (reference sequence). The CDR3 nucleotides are TGTGCCAGCAGTTTACTAGCGAGGCAGAAGGCAGATACGCAGTATTTT. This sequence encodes CASSLLARQKADTQYF.

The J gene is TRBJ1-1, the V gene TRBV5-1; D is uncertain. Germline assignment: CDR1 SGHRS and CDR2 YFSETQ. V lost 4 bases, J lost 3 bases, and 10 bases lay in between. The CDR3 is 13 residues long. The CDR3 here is CASSPGGDTEAFF. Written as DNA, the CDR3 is TGCGCCAGCAGCCCCGGCGGAGACACTGAAGCTTTCTTT. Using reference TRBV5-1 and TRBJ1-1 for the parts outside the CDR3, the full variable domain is KAGVTQTPRYLIKTRGQQVTLSCSPISGHRSVSWYQQTPGQGLQFLFEYFSETQRNKGNFPGRFSGRQFSNSRSEMNVSTLELGDSALYLCASSPGGDTEAFFGQGTRLTVV.

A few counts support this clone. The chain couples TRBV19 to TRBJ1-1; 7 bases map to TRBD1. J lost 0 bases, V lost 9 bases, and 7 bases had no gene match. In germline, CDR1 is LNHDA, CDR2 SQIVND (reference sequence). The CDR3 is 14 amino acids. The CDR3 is CASTQGQLNTEAFF. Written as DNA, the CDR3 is TGTGCCAGCACCCAGGGACAGTTGAACACTGAAGCTTTCTTT.

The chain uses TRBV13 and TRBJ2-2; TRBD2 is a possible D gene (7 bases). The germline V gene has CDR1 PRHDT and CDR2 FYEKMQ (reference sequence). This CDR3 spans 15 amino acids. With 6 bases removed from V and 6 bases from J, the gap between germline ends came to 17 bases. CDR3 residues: CASSKAGAFAGELFF. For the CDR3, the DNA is TGTGCCAGCAGTAAGGCGGGGGCCTTCGCCGGGGAGCTGTTTTTT.

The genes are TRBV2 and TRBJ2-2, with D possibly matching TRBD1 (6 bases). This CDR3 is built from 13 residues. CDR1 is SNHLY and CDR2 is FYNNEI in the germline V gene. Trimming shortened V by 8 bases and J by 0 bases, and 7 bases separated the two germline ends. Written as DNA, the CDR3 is TGTGCCAGCGGACAGTCGAACACCGGGGAGCTGTTTTTT. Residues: CASGQSNTGELFF.

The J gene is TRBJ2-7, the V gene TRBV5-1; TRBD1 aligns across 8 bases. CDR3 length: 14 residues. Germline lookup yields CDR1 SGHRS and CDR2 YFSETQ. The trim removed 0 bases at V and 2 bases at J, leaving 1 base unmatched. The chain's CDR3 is CASSLEQGAYEQYF. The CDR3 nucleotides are TGCGCCAGCAGCTTGGAACAGGGGGCCTACGAGCAGTACTTC. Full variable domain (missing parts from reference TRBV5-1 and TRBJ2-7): KAGVTQTPRYLIKTRGQQVTLSCSPISGHRSVSWYQQTPGQGLQFLFEYFSETQRNKGNFPGRFSGRQFSNSRSEMNVSTLELGDSALYLCASSLEQGAYEQYFGPGTRLTVT.

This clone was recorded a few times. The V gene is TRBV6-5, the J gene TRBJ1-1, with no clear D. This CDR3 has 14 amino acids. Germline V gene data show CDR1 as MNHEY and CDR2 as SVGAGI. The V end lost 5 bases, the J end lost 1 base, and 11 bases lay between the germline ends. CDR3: CASSEIAENTEAFF. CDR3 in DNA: TGTGCCAGCAGTGAGATCGCGGAGAACACTGAAGCTTTCTTT.

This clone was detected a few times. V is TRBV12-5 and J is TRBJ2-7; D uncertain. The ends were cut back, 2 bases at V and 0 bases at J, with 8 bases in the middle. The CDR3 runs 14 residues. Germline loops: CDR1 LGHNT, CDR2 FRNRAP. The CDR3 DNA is TGTGCTAGTGGTTTGAGCTCGGGCTCCTACGAGCAGTACTTC. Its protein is CASGLSSGSYEQYF. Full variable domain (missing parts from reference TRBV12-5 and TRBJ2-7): DARVTQTPRHKVTEMGQEVTMRCQPILGHNTVFWYRQTMMQGLELLAYFRNRAPLDDSGMPKDRFSAEMPDATLATLKIQPSEPRDSAVYFCASGLSSGSYEQYFGPGTRLTVT.

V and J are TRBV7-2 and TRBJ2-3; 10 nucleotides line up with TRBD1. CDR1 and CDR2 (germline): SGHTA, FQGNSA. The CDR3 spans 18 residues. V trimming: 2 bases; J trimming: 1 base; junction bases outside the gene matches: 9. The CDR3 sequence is CASSLNIRGTGGTDTQYF. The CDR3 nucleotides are TGTGCCAGCAGCTTAAATATCAGGGGGACAGGGGGCACAGATACGCAGTATTTT.

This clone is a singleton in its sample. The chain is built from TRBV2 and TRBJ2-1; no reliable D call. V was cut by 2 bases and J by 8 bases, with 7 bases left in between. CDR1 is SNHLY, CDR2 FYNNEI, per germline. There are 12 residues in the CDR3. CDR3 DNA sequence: TGTGCCAGCAGTGAAATAGATTATGAGCAGTTCTTC. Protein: CASSEIDYEQFF.

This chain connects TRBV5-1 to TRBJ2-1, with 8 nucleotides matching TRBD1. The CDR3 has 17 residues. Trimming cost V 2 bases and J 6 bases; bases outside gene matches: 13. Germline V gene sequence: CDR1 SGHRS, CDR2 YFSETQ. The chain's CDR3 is CASSFGQGVIPSNEQFF. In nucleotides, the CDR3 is TGCGCCAGCAGCTTCGGACAGGGAGTGATCCCAAGCAATGAGCAGTTCTTC.

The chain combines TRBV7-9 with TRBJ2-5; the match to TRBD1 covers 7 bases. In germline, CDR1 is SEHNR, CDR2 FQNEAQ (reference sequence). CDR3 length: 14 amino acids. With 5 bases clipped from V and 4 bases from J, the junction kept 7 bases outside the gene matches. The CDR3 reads CASSDNRGGETQYF. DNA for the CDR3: TGTGCCAGCAGCGACAACAGGGGTGGAGAGACCCAGTACTTC.

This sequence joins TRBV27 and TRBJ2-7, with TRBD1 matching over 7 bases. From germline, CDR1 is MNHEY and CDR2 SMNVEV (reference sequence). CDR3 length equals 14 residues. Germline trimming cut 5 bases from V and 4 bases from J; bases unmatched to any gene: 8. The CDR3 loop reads CASSRPGQMYEQYF. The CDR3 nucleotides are TGTGCCAGCAGTCGACCGGGACAGATGTACGAGCAGTACTTC.

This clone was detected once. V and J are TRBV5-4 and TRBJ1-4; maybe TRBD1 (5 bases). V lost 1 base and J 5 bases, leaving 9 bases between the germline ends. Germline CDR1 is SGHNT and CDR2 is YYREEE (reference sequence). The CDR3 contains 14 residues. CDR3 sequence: CASSLQGPNEKLFF. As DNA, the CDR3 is TGTGCCAGCAGCTTGCAGGGCCCCAATGAAAAACTGTTTTTT.

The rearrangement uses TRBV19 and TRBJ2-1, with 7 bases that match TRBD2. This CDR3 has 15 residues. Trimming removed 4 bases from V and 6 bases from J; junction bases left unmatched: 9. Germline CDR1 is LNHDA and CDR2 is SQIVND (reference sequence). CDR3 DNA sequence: TGTGCCAGTAGTAGGATTCCAGCGGGACCCAATGAGCAGTTCTTC. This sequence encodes CASSRIPAGPNEQFF.

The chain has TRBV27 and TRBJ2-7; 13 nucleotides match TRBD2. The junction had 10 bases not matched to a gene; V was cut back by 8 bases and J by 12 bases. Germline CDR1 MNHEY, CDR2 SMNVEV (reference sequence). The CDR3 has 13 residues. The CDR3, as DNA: TGTGCCAGCGTGGAAGGACTAGCGGGAGTTTGGTACTTC. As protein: CASVEGLAGVWYF.

The CDR3, as DNA: TGTGCCATTAAAATCGACAGTGTGGGCGAGCAGTACTTC. Translated, it gives CAIKIDSVGEQYF. The chain couples TRBV6-1 to TRBJ2-7; weak D call: TRBD1 (5 bases). This CDR3 has 13 amino acids. Trimming took 10 bases from V and 6 from J, leaving 19 bases between them. In germline, CDR1 is MNHNS, CDR2 SASEGT.

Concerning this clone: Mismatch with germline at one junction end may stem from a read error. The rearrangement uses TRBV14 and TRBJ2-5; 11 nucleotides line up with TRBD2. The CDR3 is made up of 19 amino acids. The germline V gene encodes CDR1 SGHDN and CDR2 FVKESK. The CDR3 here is CVSSPLIGLAGGHAETQYF. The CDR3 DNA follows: TGTGTCAGCAGCCCCCTCATAGGCCTAGCGGGAGGACACGCAGAGACCCAGTACTTC.

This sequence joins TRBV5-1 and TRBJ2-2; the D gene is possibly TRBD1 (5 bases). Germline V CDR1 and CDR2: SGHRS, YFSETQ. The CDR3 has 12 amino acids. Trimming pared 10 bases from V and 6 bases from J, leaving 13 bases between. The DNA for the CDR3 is TGCGCCTCCTTCAGGGTGCCCGGGGAGCTGTTTTTT. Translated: CASFRVPGELFF.

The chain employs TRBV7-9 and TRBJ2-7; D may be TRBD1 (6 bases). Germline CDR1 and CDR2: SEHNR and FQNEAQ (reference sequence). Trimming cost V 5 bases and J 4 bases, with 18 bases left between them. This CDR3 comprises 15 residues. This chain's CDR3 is CASSPRQDRTYEQYF. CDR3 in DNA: TGTGCCAGCAGCCCTAGACAGGACAGAACATACGAGCAGTACTTC.